Presented here are 6 T cell receptor beta chains from one specimen sequenced in a study of T-cell reconstitution after alpha-beta-depleted transplantation in children. Preparation of the TCRbeta library was carried out with unique molecular identifiers. TCRdb re-analysed the PCR reads in MiXCR, keeping a single row per CDR3 protein. This sample has hundreds of thousands of distinct CDR3 sequences, with more than 15% found just once. The specimen comprised PBMCs, mostly from graft donor cells, sampled 360 days after TCRalphabeta/CD19-depleted stem cell transplant. Source of these receptors: a male patient aged 2-9 years who had a stem cell transplant for acute lymphoblastic leukemia, so the T cells may come from the graft donor.

This clonotype has ten or more counts. The chain uses TRBV4-2 and TRBJ2-3, with 9 bases lining up with TRBD2. Germline-derived CDR1 and CDR2 are LGHNA and YNFKEQ. The CDR3 covers 17 residues. After removal of 3 bases from V and 4 bases from J, the junction contained 11 bases not matched to a gene. The CDR3 sequence is CASSQTLGAGGPDTQYF. CDR3 sequence (DNA): TGTGCCAGCAGCCAGACCCTGGGGGCGGGAGGGCCAGATACGCAGTATTTT.

The chain combines TRBV27 with TRBJ2-7; 11 bases align to TRBD1. V was pared by 6 bases and J by 3 bases, with 7 bases of the junction left unmatched. Germline V gene lookup returns CDR1 MNHEY and CDR2 SMNVEV (reference sequence). The CDR3 totals 15 residues. CDR3 sequence reads: CASSHRGTGGYEQYF. The CDR3 DNA sequence: TGTGCCAGCAGCCATAGGGGGACAGGGGGCTACGAGCAGTACTTC.

The rearrangement links TRBV6-2 or TRBV6-3 to TRBJ2-7, with D tentatively TRBD1 (5 bases). The germline CDR1 and CDR2 sequences are MNHEY and SVGEGT. Trimming pared 0 bases from V and 3 bases from J, leaving 9 bases between. This CDR3 is 14 amino acids long. CDR3 sequence: CASSYSFRDYEQYF. The CDR3 DNA reads as TGTGCCAGCAGTTACTCCTTCAGGGACTACGAGCAGTACTTC.

This clonotype was counted only a few times. The chain carries TRBV20-1 and TRBJ2-3; D remains unclear. Per the germline V gene, CDR1 is DFQATT and CDR2 is SNEGSKA (reference sequence). The CDR3 is made up of 14 amino acids. The ends were cut back, 6 bases at V and 2 bases at J, with 15 bases in the middle. CDR3 loop: CSASLVPATDTQYF. DNA for the CDR3: TGCAGTGCCTCCCTGGTGCCAGCCACAGATACGCAGTATTTT.

The chain couples TRBV6-5 to TRBJ1-5, with D unclear. Germline-derived CDR1 and CDR2 are MNHEY and SVGAGI. Trimming removed 0 bases from V and 0 bases from J, with 6 bases in between. The CDR3 is 15 residues long. CDR3 sequence reads: CASSYSGHSNQPQHF. CDR3 DNA sequence: TGTGCCAGCAGTTACTCGGGCCATAGCAATCAGCCCCAGCATTTT.

The genes are TRBV2 and TRBJ1-1, with D uncertain. Trimming shortened V by 4 bases and J by 8 bases, and 14 bases separated the two germline ends. The CDR3 sequence is 13 residues long. Germline assignment: CDR1 SNHLY and CDR2 FYNNEI. CDR3 amino acids: CASSAYGVEEAFF. The CDR3 DNA sequence: TGTGCCAGCAGTGCTTACGGGGTGGAGGAAGCTTTCTTT. Looking up the rest from reference TRBV2 and TRBJ1-1 gives the full variable domain: EPEVTQTPSHQVTQMGQEVILRCVPISNHLYFYWYRQILGQKVEFLVSFYNNEISEKSEIFDDQFSVERPDGSNFTLKIRSTKLEDSAMYFCASSAYGVEEAFFGQGTRLTVV.